This T cell receptor (beta chain) was sequenced during a study of T cell repertoires in cytomegalovirus infection. V was cut by 1 base and J by 4 bases, with 12 bases left in between. The germline gives CDR1 LGHNA, CDR2 YSLEER. The CDR3 has 15 residues. General observations from the study: HLA-C-restricted TCR beta clonotypes specific for CMV led the ex vivo response. Adding up the frequency of public TCR beta families identified people who carried CMV plus the relevant HLA.

This clonotype was recorded a few times. Antigen: not known. Via MiXCR, TCRdb re-called the reads, giving one row per CDR3 protein. Here the sample spans 150,000 to 200,000 distinct CDR3 sequences, approximately 15% being singletons. Sequenced input: PBMCs. This clonotype originated in a human donor in good health (CMV status not recorded). Some clones in this sample may be carry-over from other donors' samples. The chain combines TRBV4-3 with TRBJ2-3; tentative D call: TRBD1 (6 bases). CDR3 loop: CASSQGTESPDTQYF. CDR3 DNA: TGCGCCAGCAGCCAAGGGACAGAGAGCCCAGATACGCAGTATTTT.